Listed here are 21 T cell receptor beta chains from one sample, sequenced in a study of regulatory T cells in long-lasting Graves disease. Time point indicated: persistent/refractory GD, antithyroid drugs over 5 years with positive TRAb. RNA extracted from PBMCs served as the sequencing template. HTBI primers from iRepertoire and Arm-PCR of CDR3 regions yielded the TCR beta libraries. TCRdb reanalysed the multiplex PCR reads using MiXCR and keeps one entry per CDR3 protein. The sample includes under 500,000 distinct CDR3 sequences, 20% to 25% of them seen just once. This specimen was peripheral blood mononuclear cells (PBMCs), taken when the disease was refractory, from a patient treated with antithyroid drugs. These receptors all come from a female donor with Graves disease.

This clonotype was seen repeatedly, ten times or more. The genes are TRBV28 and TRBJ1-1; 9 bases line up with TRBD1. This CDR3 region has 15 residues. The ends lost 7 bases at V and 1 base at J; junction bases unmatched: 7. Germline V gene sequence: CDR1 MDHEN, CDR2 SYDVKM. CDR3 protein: CASTETGGSNTEAFF. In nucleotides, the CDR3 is TGTGCCAGCACCGAGACAGGGGGTTCGAACACTGAAGCTTTCTTT.

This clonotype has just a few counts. As DNA, the CDR3 is TGCAGCGTAAAGACAGGGGATAACTATGGCTACACCTTC. Its protein is CSVKTGDNYGYTF. The chain combines TRBV29-1 with TRBJ1-2; 8 nucleotides agree with TRBD1. The CDR3 length is 13 residues. CDR1 is SQVTM, CDR2 ANQGSEA, per germline. Losses at the gene ends were 6 bases for V and 1 base for J; bases not matched to a gene: 4.

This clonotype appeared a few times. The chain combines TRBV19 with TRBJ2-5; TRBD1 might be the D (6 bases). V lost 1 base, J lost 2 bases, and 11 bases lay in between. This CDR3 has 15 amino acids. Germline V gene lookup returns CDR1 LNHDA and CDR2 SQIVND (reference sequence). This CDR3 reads CASSIAGAKQETQYF. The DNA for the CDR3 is TGTGCCAGTAGTATAGCAGGGGCGAAACAAGAGACCCAGTACTTC.

In nucleotides, the CDR3 is TGCAGTGCCCAACAGGGGAATGAGCAGTTCTTC. Amino acid sequence: CSAQQGNEQFF. The chain recombines TRBV20-1 with TRBJ2-5, with 7 bases lining up with TRBD1. The DNA end favors TRBJ2-1, so the J call may be wrong. Germline V gene sequence: CDR1 DFQATT, CDR2 SNEGSKA (reference sequence). The CDR3 covers 11 residues.

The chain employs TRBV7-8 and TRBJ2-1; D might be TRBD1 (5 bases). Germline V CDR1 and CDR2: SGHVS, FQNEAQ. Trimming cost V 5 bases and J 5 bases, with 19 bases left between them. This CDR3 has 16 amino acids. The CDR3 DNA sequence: TGTGCCAGCAGCCCACGTAGGGGCTCGTTCAACAATGAGCAGTTCTTC. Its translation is CASSPRRGSFNNEQFF.

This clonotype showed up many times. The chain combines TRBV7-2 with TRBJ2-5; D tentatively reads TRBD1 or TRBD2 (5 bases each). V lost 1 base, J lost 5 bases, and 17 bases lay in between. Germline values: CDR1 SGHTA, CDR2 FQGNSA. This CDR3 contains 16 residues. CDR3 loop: CASSLGGGGLRETQYF. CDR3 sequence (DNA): TGTGCCAGCAGCTTAGGGGGCGGCGGACTCCGGGAGACCCAGTACTTC.

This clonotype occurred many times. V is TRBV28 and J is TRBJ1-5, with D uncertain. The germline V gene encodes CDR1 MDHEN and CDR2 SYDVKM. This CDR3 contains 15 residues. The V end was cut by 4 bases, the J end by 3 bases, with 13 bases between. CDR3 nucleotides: TGTGCCAGCAGTTCAGAACCCGGGGACAATCAGCCCCAGCATTTT. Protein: CASSSEPGDNQPQHF.

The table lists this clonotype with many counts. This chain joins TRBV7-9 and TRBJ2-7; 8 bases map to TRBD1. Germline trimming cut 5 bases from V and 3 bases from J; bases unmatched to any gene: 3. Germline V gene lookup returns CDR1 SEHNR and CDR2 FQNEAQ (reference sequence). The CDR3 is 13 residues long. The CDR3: CASSHTGGYEQYF. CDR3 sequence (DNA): TGTGCCAGCAGCCACACAGGGGGCTACGAGCAGTACTTC.

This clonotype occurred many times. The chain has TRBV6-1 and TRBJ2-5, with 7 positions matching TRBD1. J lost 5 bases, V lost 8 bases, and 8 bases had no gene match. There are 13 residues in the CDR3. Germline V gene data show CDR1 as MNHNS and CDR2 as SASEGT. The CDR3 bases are TGTGCCAGCCGCTACAGGGGAAGGGAGACCCAGTACTTC. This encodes CASRYRGRETQYF.

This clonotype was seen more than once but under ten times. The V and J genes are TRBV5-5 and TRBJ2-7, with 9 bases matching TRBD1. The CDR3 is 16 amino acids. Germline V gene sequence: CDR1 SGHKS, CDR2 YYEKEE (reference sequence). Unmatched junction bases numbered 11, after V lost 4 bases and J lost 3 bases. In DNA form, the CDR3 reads TGTGCCAGCAGCCTGAGTGTGGGACAGGGCCTCTACGAGCAGTACTTC. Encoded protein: CASSLSVGQGLYEQYF.

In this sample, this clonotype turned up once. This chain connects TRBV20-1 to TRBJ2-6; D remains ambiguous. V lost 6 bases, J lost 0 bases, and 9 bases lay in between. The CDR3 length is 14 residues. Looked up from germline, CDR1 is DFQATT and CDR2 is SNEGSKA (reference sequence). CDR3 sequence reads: CSAPGFSGANVLTF. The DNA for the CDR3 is TGCAGTGCCCCCGGTTTCTCTGGGGCCAACGTCCTGACTTTC.

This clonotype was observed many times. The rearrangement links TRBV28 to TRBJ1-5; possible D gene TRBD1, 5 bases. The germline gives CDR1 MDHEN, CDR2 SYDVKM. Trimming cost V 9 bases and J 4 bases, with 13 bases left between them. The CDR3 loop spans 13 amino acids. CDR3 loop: CASSRVGNQPQHF. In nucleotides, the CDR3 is TGTGCCAGTTCCAGGGTCGGTAATCAGCCCCAGCATTTT.

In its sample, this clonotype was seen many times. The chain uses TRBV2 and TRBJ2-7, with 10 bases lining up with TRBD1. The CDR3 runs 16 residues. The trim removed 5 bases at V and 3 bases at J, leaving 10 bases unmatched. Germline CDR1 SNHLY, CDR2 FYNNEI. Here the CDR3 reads CASSRQGAWLNYEQYF. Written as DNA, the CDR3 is TGTGCCAGCAGTCGACAGGGGGCATGGCTAAACTACGAGCAGTACTTC.

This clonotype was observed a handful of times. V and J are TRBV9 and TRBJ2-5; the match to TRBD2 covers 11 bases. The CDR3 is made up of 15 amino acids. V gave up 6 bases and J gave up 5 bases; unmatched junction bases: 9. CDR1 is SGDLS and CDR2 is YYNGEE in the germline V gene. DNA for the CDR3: TGTGCCAGCAACGCCCTAGCGGGAGGCGGTGAGACCCAGTACTTC. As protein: CASNALAGGGETQYF.

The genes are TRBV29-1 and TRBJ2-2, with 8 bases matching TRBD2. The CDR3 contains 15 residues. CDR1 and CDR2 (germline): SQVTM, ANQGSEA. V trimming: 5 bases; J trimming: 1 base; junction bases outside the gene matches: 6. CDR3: CSVFPGGGNTGELFF. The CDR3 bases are TGCAGCGTTTTCCCCGGGGGGGGGAACACCGGGGAGCTGTTTTTT.

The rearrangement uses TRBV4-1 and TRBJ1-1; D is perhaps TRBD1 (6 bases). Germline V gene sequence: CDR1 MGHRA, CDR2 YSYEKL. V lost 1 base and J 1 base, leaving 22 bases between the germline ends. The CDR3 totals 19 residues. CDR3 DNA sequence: TGCGCCAGCAGCCAAGGTCTAATCGCCGGGACAAGTAAGAACACTGAAGCTTTCTTT. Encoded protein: CASSQGLIAGTSKNTEAFF.

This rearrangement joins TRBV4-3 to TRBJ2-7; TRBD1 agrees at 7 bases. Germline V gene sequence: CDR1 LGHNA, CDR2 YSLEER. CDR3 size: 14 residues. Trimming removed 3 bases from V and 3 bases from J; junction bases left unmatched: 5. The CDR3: CASSQGQLGYEQYF. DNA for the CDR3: TGCGCCAGCAGCCAGGGACAGTTAGGCTACGAGCAGTACTTC.

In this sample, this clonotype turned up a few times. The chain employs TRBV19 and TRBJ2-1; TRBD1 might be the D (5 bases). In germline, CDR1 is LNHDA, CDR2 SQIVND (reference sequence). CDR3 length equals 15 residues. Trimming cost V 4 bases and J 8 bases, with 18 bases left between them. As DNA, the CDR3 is TGTGCCAGTAGTAAACGCAAAGTGACACAGGATGAGCAGTTCTTC. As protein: CASSKRKVTQDEQFF. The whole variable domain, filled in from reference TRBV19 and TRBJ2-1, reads DGGITQSPKYLFRKEGQNVTLSCEQNLNHDAMYWYRQDPGQGLRLIYYSQIVNDFQKGDIAEGYSVSREKKESFPLTVTSAQKNPTAFYLCASSKRKVTQDEQFFGPGTRLTVL.

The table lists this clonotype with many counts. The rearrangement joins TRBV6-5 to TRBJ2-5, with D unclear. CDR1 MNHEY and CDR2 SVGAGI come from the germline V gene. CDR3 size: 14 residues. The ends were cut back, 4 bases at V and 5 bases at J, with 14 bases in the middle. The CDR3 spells CASSSATTSETQYF. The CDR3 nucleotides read TGTGCCAGCAGTTCCGCCACTACGTCGGAGACCCAGTACTTC.

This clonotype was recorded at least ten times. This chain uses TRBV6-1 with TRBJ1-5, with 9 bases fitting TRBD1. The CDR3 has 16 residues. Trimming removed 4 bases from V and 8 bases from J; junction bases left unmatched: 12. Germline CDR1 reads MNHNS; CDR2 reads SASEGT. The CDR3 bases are TGTGCCAGCAGTGTGGGGACAGGGACTTGGGGGAAGCCCCAGCATTTT. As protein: CASSVGTGTWGKPQHF.

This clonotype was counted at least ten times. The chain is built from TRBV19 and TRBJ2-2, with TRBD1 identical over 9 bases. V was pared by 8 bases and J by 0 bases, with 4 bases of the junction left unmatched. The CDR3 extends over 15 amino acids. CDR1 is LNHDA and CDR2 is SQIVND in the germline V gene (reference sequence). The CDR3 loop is CASRRQGANTGELFF. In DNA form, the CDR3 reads TGTGCCAGTCGCAGACAGGGGGCGAACACCGGGGAGCTGTTTTTT.